One and the same sample provided the 5 T cell receptor beta chains below, sequenced in a study of human T cells and chemical hapten exposure. MiXCR was run by TCRdb on the RACE reads, yielding one entry per CDR3 protein. The sample has about 270,000 distinct CDR3 sequences; roughly 7.4% are singletons. The time point: pre-sensitization, week 0. Treatment defined: therapeutic diphenylcyclopropenone sensitization with weekly scalp DPC. The sample consisted of whole blood, taken in connection with sensitization to the hapten diphenylcyclopropenone (DPC). The receptors come from a man between 18 and 29 years old with alopecia areata. Some clones in this sample may be carry-over from other donors' samples.

This clonotype has a handful of counts. This CDR3 reads CASSPWGTYNEQFF. The CDR3 DNA reads TGTGCCAGCAGTCCCTGGGGGACTTACAATGAGCAGTTCTTC. V and J are TRBV27 and TRBJ2-1; D perhaps matches TRBD2 (6 bases). The V end was cut by 5 bases, the J end by 4 bases, with 12 bases between. This CDR3 comprises 14 residues. The germline V gene has CDR1 MNHEY and CDR2 SMNVEV (reference sequence).

The chain carries TRBV7-2 and TRBJ1-5; unclear D gene. Deletions cut 5 bases from V and 4 bases from J, with 9 bases between. This CDR3 region has 13 residues. Germline CDR1 reads SGHTA; CDR2 reads FQGNSA. The CDR3: CASSPSANQPQHF. CDR3 in DNA: TGTGCCAGCAGCCCCTCCGCGAATCAGCCCCAGCATTTT. The variable domain in full, with the rest retrieved from reference TRBV7-2 and TRBJ1-5, is GAGVSQSPSNKVTEKGKDVELRCDPISGHTALYWYRQSLGQGLEFLIYFQGNSAPDKSGLPSDRFSAERTGGSVSTLTIQRTQQEDSAVYLCASSPSANQPQHFGDGTRLSIL.

This clonotype has only a few counts. J is TRBJ2-7 and V is TRBV28; D might be TRBD1 (6 bases). Trimming pared 6 bases from V and 5 bases from J, leaving 11 bases between. Germline V gene lookup returns CDR1 MDHEN and CDR2 SYDVKM. The CDR3 sequence is 12 residues long. CDR3 sequence (DNA): TGTGCCAGCAGCCCAACAGGGCACGAGCAGTACTTC. This encodes CASSPTGHEQYF.

This sequence joins TRBV20-1 and TRBJ2-7, with D maybe TRBD1 (5 bases). Trimming left V 1 base short and J 3 bases short, with 10 bases between. CDR1 is DFQATT and CDR2 is SNEGSKA in the germline V gene (reference sequence). This CDR3 comprises 13 residues. CDR3 sequence (DNA): TGCAGTGCTAGAGGGCTAGGGGACTACGAGCAGTACGTC. Residues: CSARGLGDYEQYV.

The V gene is TRBV12-3 or TRBV12-4, the J gene TRBJ1-1; possible D gene TRBD1, 5 bases. V lost 3 bases and J lost 6, with 14 bases in between. This CDR3 is built from 14 residues. CDR3 bases: TGTGCCAGCAGTTTTCAGGGATTGTACGCTGAAGCTTTCTTT. Translating gives CASSFQGLYAEAFF.